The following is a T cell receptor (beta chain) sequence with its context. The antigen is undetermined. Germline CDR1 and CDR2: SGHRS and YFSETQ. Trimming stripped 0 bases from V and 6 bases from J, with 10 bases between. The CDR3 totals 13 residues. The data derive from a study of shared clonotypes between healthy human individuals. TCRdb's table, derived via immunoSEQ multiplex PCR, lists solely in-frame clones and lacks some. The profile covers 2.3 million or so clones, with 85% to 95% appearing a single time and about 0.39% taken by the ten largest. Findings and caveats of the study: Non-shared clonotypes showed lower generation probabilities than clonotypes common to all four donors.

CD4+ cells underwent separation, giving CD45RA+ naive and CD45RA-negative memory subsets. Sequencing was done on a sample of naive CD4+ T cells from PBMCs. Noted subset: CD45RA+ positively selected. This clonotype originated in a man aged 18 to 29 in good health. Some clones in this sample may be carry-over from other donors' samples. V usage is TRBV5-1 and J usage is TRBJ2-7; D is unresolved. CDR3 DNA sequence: TGCGCCAGCAGCTTGGAAGGGTTGTCCGAGCAGTACTTC. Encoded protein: CASSLEGLSEQYF.